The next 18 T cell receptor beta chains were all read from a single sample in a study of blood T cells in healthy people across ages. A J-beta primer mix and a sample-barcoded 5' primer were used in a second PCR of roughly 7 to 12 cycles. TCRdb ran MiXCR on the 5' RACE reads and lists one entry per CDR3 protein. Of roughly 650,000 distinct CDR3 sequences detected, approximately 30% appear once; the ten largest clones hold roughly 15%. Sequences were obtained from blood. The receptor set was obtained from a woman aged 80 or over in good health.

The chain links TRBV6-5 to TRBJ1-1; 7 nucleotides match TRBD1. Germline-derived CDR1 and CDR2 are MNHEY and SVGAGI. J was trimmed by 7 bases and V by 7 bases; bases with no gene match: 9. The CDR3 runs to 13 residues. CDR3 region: CASTVTGENEAFF. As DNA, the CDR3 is TGTGCCAGCACGGTTACAGGGGAAAATGAAGCTTTCTTT.

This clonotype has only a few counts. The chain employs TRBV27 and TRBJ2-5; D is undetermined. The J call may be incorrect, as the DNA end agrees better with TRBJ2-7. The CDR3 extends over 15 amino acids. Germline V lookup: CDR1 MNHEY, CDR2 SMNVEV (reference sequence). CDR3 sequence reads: CASSFKPIKTNEQYF. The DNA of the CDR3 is TGTGCCAGCAGTTTTAAGCCTATTAAGACGAACGAGCAGTACTTC.

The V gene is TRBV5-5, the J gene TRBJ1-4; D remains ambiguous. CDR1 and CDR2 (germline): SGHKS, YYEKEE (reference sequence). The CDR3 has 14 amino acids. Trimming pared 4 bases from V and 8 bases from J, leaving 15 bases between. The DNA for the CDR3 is TGTGCCAGCAGCGTAGAATTGATAGGGGAAAAACTGTTTTTT. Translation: CASSVELIGEKLFF.

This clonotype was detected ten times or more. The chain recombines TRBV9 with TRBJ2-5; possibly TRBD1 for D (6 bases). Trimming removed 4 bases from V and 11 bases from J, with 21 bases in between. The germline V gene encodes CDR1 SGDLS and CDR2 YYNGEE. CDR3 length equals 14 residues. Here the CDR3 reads CASSPRTVDGEQYF. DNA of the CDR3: TGTGCCAGCAGCCCCCGGACAGTCGATGGGGAGCAGTACTTC.

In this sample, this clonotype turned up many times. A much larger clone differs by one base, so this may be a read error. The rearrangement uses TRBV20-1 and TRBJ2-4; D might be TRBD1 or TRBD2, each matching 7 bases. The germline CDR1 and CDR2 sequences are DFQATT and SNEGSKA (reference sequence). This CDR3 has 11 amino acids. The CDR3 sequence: CRVRGGTSEYF. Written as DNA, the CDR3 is TGCAGGGTCAGGGGGGGGACCTCGGAGTACTTC.

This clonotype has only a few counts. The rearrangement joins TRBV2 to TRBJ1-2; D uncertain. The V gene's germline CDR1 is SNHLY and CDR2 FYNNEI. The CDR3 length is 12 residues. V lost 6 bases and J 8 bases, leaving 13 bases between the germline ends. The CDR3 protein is CASSTGLEGYTF. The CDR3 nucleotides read TGTGCCAGCAGCACCGGGCTAGAGGGCTACACCTTC.

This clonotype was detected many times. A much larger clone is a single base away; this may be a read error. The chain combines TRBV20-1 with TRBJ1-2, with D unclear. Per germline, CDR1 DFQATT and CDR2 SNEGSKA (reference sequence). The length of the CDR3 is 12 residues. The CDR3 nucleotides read TGCAGGGCTACAGCCACCAACTATGGCTACACCTTC. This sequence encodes CRATATNYGYTF.

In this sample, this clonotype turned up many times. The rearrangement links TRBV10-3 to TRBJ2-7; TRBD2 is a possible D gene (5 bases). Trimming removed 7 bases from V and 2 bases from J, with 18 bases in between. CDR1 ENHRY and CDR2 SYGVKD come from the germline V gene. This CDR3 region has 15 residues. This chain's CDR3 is CAIKMDLNPTYEQYF. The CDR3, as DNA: TGTGCCATCAAGATGGACTTAAACCCGACCTACGAGCAGTACTTC.

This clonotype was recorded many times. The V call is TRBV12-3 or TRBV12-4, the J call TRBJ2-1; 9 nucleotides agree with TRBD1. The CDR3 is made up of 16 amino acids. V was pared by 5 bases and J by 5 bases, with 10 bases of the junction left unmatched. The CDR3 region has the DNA TGTGCCAGCAGTATCACCGGGACAGGGCCGGACAATGAGCAGTTCTTC. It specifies CASSITGTGPDNEQFF.

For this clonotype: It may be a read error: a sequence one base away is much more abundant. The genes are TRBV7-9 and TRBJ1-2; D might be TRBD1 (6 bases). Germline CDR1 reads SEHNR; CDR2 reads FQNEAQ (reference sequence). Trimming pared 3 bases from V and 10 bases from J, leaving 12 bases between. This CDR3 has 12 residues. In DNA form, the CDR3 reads TGTGCCAGCAGCTTTAACAGGGAAGACTACACCTTC. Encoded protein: CASSFNREDYTF.

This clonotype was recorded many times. Here the CDR3 reads CASSTPTGYEQFF. The CDR3 bases are TGTGCCAGCAGCACGCCGACAGGGTACGAGCAGTTCTTC. The V call is TRBV7-2, the J call TRBJ2-1, with 7 bases lining up with TRBD1. The germline CDR1 and CDR2 sequences are SGHTA and FQGNSA. J was trimmed by 10 bases and V by 5 bases; bases with no gene match: 8. The CDR3 spans 13 residues.

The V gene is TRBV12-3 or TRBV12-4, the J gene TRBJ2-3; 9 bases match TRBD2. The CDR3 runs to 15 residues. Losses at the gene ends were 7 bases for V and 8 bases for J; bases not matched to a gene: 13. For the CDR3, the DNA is TGTGCCAGCACCAGCCTTCAGCGGGAGGCGTTTACGCAGTATTTT. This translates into CASTSLQREAFTQYF.

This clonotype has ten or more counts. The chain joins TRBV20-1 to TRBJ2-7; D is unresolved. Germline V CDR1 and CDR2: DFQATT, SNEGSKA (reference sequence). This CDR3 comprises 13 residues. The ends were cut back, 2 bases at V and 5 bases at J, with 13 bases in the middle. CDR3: CSARYGFFNEQYF. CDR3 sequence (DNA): TGCAGTGCTAGATACGGATTTTTCAACGAGCAGTACTTC.

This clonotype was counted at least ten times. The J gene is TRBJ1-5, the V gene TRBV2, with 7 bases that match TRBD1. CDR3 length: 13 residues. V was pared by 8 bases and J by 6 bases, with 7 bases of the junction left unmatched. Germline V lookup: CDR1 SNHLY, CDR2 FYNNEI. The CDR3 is CASSRQGRQPQHF. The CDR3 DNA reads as TGTGCCAGCTCTCGACAGGGCCGTCAGCCCCAGCATTTT. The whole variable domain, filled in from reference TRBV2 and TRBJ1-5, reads EPEVTQTPSHQVTQMGQEVILRCVPISNHLYFYWYRQILGQKVEFLVSFYNNEISEKSEIFDDQFSVERPDGSNFTLKIRSTKLEDSAMYFCASSRQGRQPQHFGDGTRLSIL.

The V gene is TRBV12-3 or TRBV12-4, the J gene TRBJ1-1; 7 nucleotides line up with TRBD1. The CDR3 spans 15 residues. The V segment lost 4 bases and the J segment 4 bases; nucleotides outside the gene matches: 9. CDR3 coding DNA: TGTGCCAGCAGTTCGCCGACAGGGATGGGCACTGAAGCTTTCTTT. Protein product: CASSSPTGMGTEAFF.

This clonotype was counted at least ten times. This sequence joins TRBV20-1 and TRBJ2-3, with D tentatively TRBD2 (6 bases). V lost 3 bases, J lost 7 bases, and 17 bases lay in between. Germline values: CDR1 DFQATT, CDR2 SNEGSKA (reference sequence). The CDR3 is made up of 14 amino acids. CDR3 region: CSARVPGTHNTQYF. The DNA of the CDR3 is TGCAGTGCTAGGGTTCCCGGGACTCATAATACGCAGTATTTT.

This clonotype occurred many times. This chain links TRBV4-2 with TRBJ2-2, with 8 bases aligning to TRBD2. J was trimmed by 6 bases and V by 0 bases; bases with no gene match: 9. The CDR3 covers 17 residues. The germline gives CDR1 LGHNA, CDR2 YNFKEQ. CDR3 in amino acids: CASSQDWSRGGPGELFF. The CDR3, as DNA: TGTGCCAGCAGCCAAGATTGGTCCCGGGGGGGGCCCGGGGAGCTGTTTTTT.

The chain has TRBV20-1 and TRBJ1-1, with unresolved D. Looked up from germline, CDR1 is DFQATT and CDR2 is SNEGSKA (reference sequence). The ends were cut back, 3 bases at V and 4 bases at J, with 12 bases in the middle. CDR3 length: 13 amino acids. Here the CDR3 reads CSASEGPATEAFF. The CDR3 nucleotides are TGCAGTGCTAGCGAAGGTCCAGCCACTGAAGCTTTCTTT.